Sequencing of this T cell receptor beta chain was carried out in a study of blood T cell repertoires in COVID-19. Data came from immunoSEQ multiplex PCR; TCRdb stores just in-frame clones and leaves some out. The sample includes approximately 240,000 clones, approximately 83% of them seen just once. Trimming shortened V by 3 bases and J by 4 bases, and 9 bases separated the two germline ends. Germline CDR1 reads SGHDN; CDR2 reads FVKESK. This CDR3 spans 14 amino acids. This chain joins TRBV14 and TRBJ2-2; D is undetermined. Sequenced material: peripheral blood. The sequence came from a woman in her 30s who had recovered from COVID-19. CDR3 region: CASSQIGRTGELFF. The CDR3 nucleotides are TGTGCCAGCAGCCAGATTGGCCGCACCGGGGAGCTGTTTTTT.